The present entry profiles one T cell receptor beta chain with its context. The target antigen is unknown. The time point here: week 35, safety follow-up. Doses consisted of 300 ug of mutant IDH1 20-mer peptide each, paired with topical imiquimod. This sample was taken from a study of a mutant IDH1 vaccine in newly diagnosed glioma. After removal of 6 bases from V and 6 bases from J, the junction contained 7 bases not matched to a gene. Germline assignment: CDR1 MNHEY and CDR2 SMNVEV (reference sequence). The CDR3 covers 14 residues. Here immunoSEQ multiplex PCR was the method, and the copy in TCRdb shows in-frame clones only, minus some. The sample lists approximately 62,000 clones, 84% occurring once.

The origin of this receptor is a man aged 25-45 years with glioma. The specimen was PBMCs, collected from a glioma patient whose treatment included an IDH1 peptide vaccine. The J gene is TRBJ2-2, the V gene TRBV27; 7 bases match TRBD1. The CDR3 nucleotides read TGTGCCAGCAGCCTAGACAGGGTCTCCGGGGAGCTGTTTTTT. This encodes CASSLDRVSGELFF.